This T cell receptor (beta chain) was found in a study of tumor-infiltrating lymphocytes in primary liver carcinoma. Study as a whole: Treatment of the patients' primary liver carcinoma consisted of surgical resection. T1-T3 N0M0 was the stage of the tumors, which were roughly 4.2 to 10 cm across.

From around 500 ng of total RNA, TCR beta-specific cDNA was reverse-transcribed using a constant-region primer. Libraries covering TCR beta were generated through three nested multiplex PCR rounds (using a slightly modified ARM-PCR). TCRdb fed the multiplex PCR reads into MiXCR, producing one record per CDR3 protein. The table shows about 310,000 distinct CDR3 sequences, with 50% to 75% occurring only once. Germline DNA was also extracted, and blood RNA was taken from unsorted whole blood. Around 4.3 milliliters of peripheral blood were drawn presurgically. The receptor was isolated from a woman aged 30 to 39 with primary liver carcinoma and hepatitis B virus infection. Sequenced sample: peripheral blood.

This CDR3 reads CASSFIGQHYEQYF. The CDR3 DNA reads as TGTGCCAGCAGCTTTATCGGACAGCACTACGAGCAGTACTTC. The rearrangement links TRBV5-5 to TRBJ2-7, with TRBD1 as a possible D gene (6 bases). The germline V gene encodes CDR1 SGHKS and CDR2 YYEKEE (reference sequence). The V and J ends lost 2 bases and 3 bases respectively, with 12 bases between them. The CDR3 consists of 14 residues.